The 14 T cell receptor beta chains reported below all come from one sample, sequenced in a study of cytomegalovirus exposure and HLA in healthy donors. PCR employed 60 Vbeta and 13 Jbeta primers. TCRdb keeps only in-frame clones here, not all; method: immunoSEQ multiplex PCR. The sample includes roughly 100,000 clones, around 65% seen only once; the top ten take about 3.5%. The source material was PBMCs. These receptors all come from a woman aged 45-65 years in good health and CMV-seronegative.

A remark on this clone: This sample includes further DNA sequences coding for the same CDR3. The chain combines TRBV18 with TRBJ2-7, with D unclear. The CDR3 spans 11 residues. Between the trimmed V and J ends, which lost 3 bases and 6 bases, there was a span of 6 bases. The germline gives CDR1 KGHSH, CDR2 LQKENI. The CDR3 spells CASSPQAEQYF. The CDR3 nucleotides read TGTGCCAGCTCACCGCAAGCCGAGCAGTACTTC.

V and J are TRBV7-9 and TRBJ2-6; TRBD1 might be the D (5 bases). The germline V and J ends were trimmed by 2 bases and 0 bases, with 11 bases remaining between them. Germline CDR1 reads SEHNR; CDR2 reads FQNEAQ (reference sequence). The CDR3 sequence is 17 residues long. In DNA form, the CDR3 reads TGTGCCAGCAGCTTAAGACAGCCCTACTCTGGGGCCAACGTCCTGACTTTC. It translates to CASSLRQPYSGANVLTF.

The chain has TRBV29-1 and TRBJ1-2; a possible D gene is TRBD1 (6 bases). Germline CDR1 SQVTM, CDR2 ANQGSEA. CDR3 length equals 15 residues. V was shortened by 6 bases and J by 8 bases, with 25 bases between the two germline ends. This chain's CDR3 is CSVGGYQQGWGGYTF. CDR3 bases: TGCAGCGTAGGGGGATATCAGCAGGGATGGGGCGGCTACACCTTC.

V gene TRBV7-3 combines with J gene TRBJ2-1, with D possibly TRBD2 on 6 matching bases. The CDR3 consists of 15 residues. The V end lost 2 bases, the J end lost 0 bases, and 8 bases lay between the germline ends. Germline values: CDR1 SGHTA, CDR2 FQGTGA. The chain's CDR3 is CASSLFGGSYNEQFF. As DNA, the CDR3 is TGTGCCAGCAGCTTATTCGGGGGCTCCTACAATGAGCAGTTCTTC.

This clone occurred a few times. The chain carries TRBV6-6 and TRBJ2-1; 12 bases align to TRBD2. Trimming at V came to 7 bases and at J to 2 bases, leaving 6 bases not matched to a gene. The CDR3 has 16 amino acids. Germline values: CDR1 MNHNY, CDR2 SVGAGI (reference sequence). The CDR3 DNA reads as TGTGCCAGCAACAAACGGACTAGCGGGACCTACAATGAGCAGTTCTTC. Protein: CASNKRTSGTYNEQFF.

On this clone: Sequence at one end of the junction differs from germline and may be a read error. This CDR3 reads CASRLDREGSYGQYF. The CDR3 DNA reads as TGTGCCAGCAGGTTAGACAGGGAAGGGTCCTACGGGCAGTACTTC. This chain connects TRBV6-5 to TRBJ2-7, with 7 bases aligning to TRBD1. This CDR3 region has 15 residues. Germline values: CDR1 MNHEY, CDR2 SVGAGI.

This clone has only one observation. The rearrangement links TRBV4-1 to TRBJ2-2; 7 bases align to TRBD1. Germline V lookup: CDR1 MGHRA, CDR2 YSYEKL. V trimming: 3 bases; J trimming: 0 bases; junction bases outside the gene matches: 4. This CDR3 has 16 residues. CDR3 sequence reads: CASSQDQGANTGELFF. Written as DNA, the CDR3 is TGCGCCAGCAGCCAGGATCAGGGGGCGAACACCGGGGAGCTGTTTTTT.

This rearrangement joins TRBV6-5 to TRBJ1-4; tentatively, D is TRBD1 (6 bases). This CDR3 region has 15 residues. The germline V gene encodes CDR1 MNHEY and CDR2 SVGAGI. The ends were cut back, 7 bases at V and 8 bases at J, with 20 bases in the middle. The CDR3 protein is CASKLTQGFLEKLFF. For the CDR3, the DNA is TGTGCCAGCAAGTTGACACAGGGATTCCTCGAAAAACTGTTTTTT.

The chain links TRBV7-9 to TRBJ2-3; 8 bases align to TRBD2. Per the germline V gene, CDR1 is SEHNR and CDR2 is FQNEAQ (reference sequence). CDR3 size: 14 residues. Trimming removed 4 bases from V and 1 base from J; junction bases left unmatched: 1. CDR3 protein: CASSYSGGTDTQYF. The CDR3 DNA reads TGTGCCAGCAGCTATAGCGGGGGCACAGATACGCAGTATTTT.

This clone was recorded a few times. This rearrangement joins TRBV6-5 to TRBJ2-3; D not resolved. CDR3 length equals 13 residues. The germline V and J ends were trimmed by 7 bases and 1 base, with 9 bases remaining between them. The V gene's germline CDR1 is MNHEY and CDR2 SVGAGI. CDR3 residues: CASTQEGTDTQYF. CDR3 DNA sequence: TGTGCCAGCACCCAAGAGGGCACAGATACGCAGTATTTT.

V and J are TRBV10-3 and TRBJ1-2; 8 bases match TRBD1. Germline-derived CDR1 and CDR2 are ENHRY and SYGVKD. This CDR3 has 14 residues. Trimming at V came to 8 bases and at J to 0 bases, leaving 5 bases not matched to a gene. CDR3 bases: TGTGCCATCGCAGGGGGCACAGCTAACTATGGCTACACCTTC. It encodes CAIAGGTANYGYTF.

The chain uses TRBV2 and TRBJ2-2, with D possibly being TRBD1 (8 bases). The germline V gene encodes CDR1 SNHLY and CDR2 FYNNEI. V was trimmed by 6 bases and J by 4 bases, leaving 15 bases between them. The CDR3 covers 15 residues. Written as DNA, the CDR3 is TGTGCCAGCAGCCCAACAGGGGGGGGCACCGGGGAGCTGTTTTTT. It translates to CASSPTGGGTGELFF. Full variable domain (outside the CDR3, taken from reference TRBV2 and TRBJ2-2): EPEVTQTPSHQVTQMGQEVILRCVPISNHLYFYWYRQILGQKVEFLVSFYNNEISEKSEIFDDQFSVERPDGSNFTLKIRSTKLEDSAMYFCASSPTGGGTGELFFGEGSRLTVL.

The rearrangement links TRBV11-2 to TRBJ2-1; no clear D. Between the trimmed V and J ends, which lost 1 base and 10 bases, there was a span of 8 bases. This CDR3 has 12 amino acids. From germline, CDR1 is SGHAT and CDR2 FQNNGV. DNA of the CDR3: TGTGCCAGCAGCTTAGGTTTACAGGAGCAGTTCTTC. Translating it yields CASSLGLQEQFF.

This chain connects TRBV27 to TRBJ2-5, with D tentatively TRBD2 (6 bases). The CDR3 has 18 amino acids. V was trimmed by 1 base and J by 2 bases, leaving 20 bases between them. Germline CDR1 reads MNHEY; CDR2 reads SMNVEV (reference sequence). CDR3 bases: TGTGCCAGCAGTTTATATACCCCCCCTCGGGGGTTGCAAGAGACCCAGTACTTC. As protein: CASSLYTPPRGLQETQYF.